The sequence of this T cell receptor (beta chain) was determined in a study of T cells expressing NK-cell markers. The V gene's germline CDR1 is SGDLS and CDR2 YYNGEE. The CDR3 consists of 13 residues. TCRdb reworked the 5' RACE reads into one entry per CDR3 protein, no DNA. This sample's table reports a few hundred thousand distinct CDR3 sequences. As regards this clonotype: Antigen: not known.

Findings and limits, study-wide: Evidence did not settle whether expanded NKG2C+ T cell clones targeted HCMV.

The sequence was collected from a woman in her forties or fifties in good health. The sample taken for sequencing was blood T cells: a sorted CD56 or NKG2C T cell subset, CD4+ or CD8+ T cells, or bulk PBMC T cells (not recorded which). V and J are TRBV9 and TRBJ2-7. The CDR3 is CASSVGPPDEQYF.